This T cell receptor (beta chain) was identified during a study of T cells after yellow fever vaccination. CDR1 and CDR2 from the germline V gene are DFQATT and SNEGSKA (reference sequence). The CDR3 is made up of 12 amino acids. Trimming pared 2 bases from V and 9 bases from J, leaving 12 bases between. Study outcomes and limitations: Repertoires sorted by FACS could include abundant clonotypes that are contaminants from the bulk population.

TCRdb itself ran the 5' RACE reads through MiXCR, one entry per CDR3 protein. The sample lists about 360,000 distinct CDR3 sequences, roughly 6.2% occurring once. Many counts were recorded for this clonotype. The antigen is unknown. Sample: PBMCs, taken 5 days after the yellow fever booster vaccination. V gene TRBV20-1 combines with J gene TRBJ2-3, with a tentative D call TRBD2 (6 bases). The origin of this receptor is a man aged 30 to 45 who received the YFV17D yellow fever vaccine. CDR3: CSARSGGRTQYF. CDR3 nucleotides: TGCAGTGCTAGATCCGGAGGGAGGACGCAGTATTTT.